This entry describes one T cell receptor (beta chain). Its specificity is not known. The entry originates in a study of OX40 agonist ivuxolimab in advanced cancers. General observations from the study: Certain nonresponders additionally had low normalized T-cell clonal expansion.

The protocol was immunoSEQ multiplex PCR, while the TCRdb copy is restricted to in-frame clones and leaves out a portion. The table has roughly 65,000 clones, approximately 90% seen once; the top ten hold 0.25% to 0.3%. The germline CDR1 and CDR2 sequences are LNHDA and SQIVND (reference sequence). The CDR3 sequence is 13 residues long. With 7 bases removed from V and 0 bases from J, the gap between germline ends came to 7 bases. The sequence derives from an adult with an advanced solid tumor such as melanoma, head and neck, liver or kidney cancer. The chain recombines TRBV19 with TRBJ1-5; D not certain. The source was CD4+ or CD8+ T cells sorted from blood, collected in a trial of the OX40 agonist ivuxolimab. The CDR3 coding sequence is TGTGCCAGTATGGATTTTAGCAATCAGCCCCAGCATTTT. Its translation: CASMDFSNQPQHF. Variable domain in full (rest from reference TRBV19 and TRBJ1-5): DGGITQSPKYLFRKEGQNVTLSCEQNLNHDAMYWYRQDPGQGLRLIYYSQIVNDFQKGDIAEGYSVSREKKESFPLTVTSAQKNPTAFYLCASMDFSNQPQHFGDGTRLSIL.